This TCR beta chain was captured by sequencing in a study of shared clonotypes between healthy human individuals. The CDR3 sequence is 18 residues long. Germline trimming cut 4 bases from V and 4 bases from J; bases unmatched to any gene: 9. The V gene's germline CDR1 is SGHAT and CDR2 FQNNGV. The table came from immunoSEQ multiplex PCR; TCRdb's copy has only in-frame clones and leaves some out. The sample has some 2,500,000 clones; approximately 94% are singletons. The genes are TRBV11-2 and TRBJ2-1; 14 bases match TRBD2. The sequence came from a man aged 18 to 30 in good health. Some clones in this sample may be carry-over from other donors' samples. The source material was naive CD4+ T cells from PBMCs. The sample's subset: CD45RA+ positively selected. CDR3 region: CASSSRGGTSGSYNEQFF. In nucleotides, the CDR3 is TGTGCCAGCAGCTCAAGGGGAGGGACTAGCGGGAGTTACAATGAGCAGTTCTTC.